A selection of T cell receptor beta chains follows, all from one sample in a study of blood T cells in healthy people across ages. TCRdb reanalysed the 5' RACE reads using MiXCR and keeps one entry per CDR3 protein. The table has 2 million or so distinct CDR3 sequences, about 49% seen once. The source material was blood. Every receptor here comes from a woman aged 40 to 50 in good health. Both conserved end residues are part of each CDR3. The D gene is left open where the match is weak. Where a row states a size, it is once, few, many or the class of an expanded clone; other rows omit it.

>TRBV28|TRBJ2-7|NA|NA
TGTGCCAGCAGTCCCGGGAGCGCTAGCTCCTACGAGCAGTACTTC
CASSPGSASSYEQYF
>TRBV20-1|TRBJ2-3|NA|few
TGCAGTGTGGCAGGAGGGGGGTCAGATACGCAGTATTTT
CSVAGGGSDTQYF
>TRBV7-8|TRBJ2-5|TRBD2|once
TGTGCCAGCAGCTTACTAGCGGGCATAAACCAAGAGGCCCAGTACTTC
CASSLLAGINQEAQYF
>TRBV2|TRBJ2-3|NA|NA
TGTGCCAGCACGGAACGAAGAGATACGCAGTATTTT
CASTERRDTQYF
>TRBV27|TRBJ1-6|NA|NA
TGTGCCAGCGGCCCAGGGGTTCCCCCTTCACCCCTCCACTTT
CASGPGVPPSPLHF
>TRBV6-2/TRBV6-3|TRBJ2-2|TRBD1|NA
TGTGCCAGCAGCCACCGGGACAGGTACACCGGGGAGCTGTTTTTT
CASSHRDRYTGELFF
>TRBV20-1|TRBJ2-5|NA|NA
TGCAGTGCTAGAGATCTGCCGGGGGGCGGGGGATCGCGGCCTCGGGACCAAGAGACCCAGTACTTC
CSARDLPGGGGSRPRDQETQYF
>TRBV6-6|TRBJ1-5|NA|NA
TGTGCCAGCAGTTACTCGAAAGGGTCCCCCGGCAATCAGCCCCAGCATTTT
CASSYSKGSPGNQPQHF
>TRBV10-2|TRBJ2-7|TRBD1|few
TGCGCCAGCAGTGAGTCTGGGACAGCACACTACGAGCAGTACTTC
CASSESGTAHYEQYF
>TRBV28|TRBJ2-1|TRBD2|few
TGTGCCAGCAGTCCACCCTCTGGGAGGGTGATCGACAATGAGCAGTTCTTC
CASSPPSGRVIDNEQFF
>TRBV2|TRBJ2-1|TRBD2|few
TGTGCCAGCAGAACGGGGGGGCTTGGTGAGCAGTTCTTC
CASRTGGLGEQFF
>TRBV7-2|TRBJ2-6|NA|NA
TGTGCCAGCAGGACCGGAGGGGTTGGGGCCAACGTCCTGACTTTC
CASRTGGVGANVLTF
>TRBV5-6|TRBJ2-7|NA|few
TGTGCCAGCATCCTTTGGGGCGAGGGCTACGAGCAGTACTTC
CASILWGEGYEQYF
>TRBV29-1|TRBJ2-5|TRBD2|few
TGCAGCGTTGAAGATCTAGGCGGGGGGCGAGAGACCCAGTACTTC
CSVEDLGGGRETQYF
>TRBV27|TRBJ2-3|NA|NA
TGTGCCAGCAATTCGCCCCCCGACGGATACACAGATACGCAGTATTTT
CASNSPPDGYTDTQYF
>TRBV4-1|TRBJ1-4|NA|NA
TGCGCCAGCAGCGAAGGGGAAGTAACTAATGAAAAACTGTTTTTT
CASSEGEVTNEKLFF
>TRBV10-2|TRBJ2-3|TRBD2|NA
TGCGCCAGCAGTGAGTTCGAACTAGCGGACCGCACAGATACGCAGTATTTT
CASSEFELADRTDTQYF
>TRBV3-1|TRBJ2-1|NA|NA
TGTGCCAGCAGCCGCAATCCCCGGGACACCTACAATGAGCAGTTCTTC
CASSRNPRDTYNEQFF
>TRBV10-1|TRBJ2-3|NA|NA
TGCGCCAGCAGTGACCCCAAGAAGAACACAGATACGCAGTATTTT
CASSDPKKNTDTQYF
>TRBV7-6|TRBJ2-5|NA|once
TGTGCCAGCAGCGCATACCTTCGGGCGGGGCAATTAGAGACCCAGTACTTC
CASSAYLRAGQLETQYF
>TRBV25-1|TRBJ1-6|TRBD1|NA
TGTGCCAGCCTACCCACAGGGGCGGGAAATTCACCCCTCCACTTT
CASLPTGAGNSPLHF
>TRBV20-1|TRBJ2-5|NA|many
TGCAGTGCCCCAGAGACCCAGTACTTC
CSAPETQYF
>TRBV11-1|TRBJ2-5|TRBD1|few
TGTGCCAGCAGCCCAAACCGGGACAGAAGTTTGTACTTC
CASSPNRDRSLYF
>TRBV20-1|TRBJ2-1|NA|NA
TGCAGTGCCCGTATAGCAATTGGGAATAACAATGGGCAGTTCTTT
CSARIAIGNNNGQFF
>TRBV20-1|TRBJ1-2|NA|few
TGCAGTGCTAGGGCACAGGACTCCGGCTACACCTTC
CSARAQDSGYTF
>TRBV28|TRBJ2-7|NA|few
TGTGCCAGCAGCCAGACCGGACGGCTCAACTACGAGCAGTACTTC
CASSQTGRLNYEQYF
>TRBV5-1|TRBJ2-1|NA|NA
TGCGCCAGCAGCTTCCCACCCAATGAGCAGTTCTTC
CASSFPPNEQFF
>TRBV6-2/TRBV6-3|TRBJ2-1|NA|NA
TGTGCCAGCACCATAGTAAGGGGGTCCTACAATGAGCAGTTCTTC
CASTIVRGSYNEQFF
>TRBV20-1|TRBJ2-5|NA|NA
TGCAGTGCTACGGACTCGGAGACCCAGTACTTC
CSATDSETQYF
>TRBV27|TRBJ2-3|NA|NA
TGTGCCAGCAGTCCCTTTTTGTGGGACTCTGACACAGATACGCAGTATTTT
CASSPFLWDSDTDTQYF
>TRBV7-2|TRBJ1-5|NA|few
TGTGCCAGCAGCTCCAGGGCTAGCAATCAGCCCCAGCATTTT
CASSSRASNQPQHF
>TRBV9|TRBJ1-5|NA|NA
TGTGCCAGCAGCGCCCAAGGGGGAAACGGGCAGCCCCAGCATTTT
CASSAQGGNGQPQHF
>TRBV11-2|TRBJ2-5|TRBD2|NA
TGTGCCAGCAGCTTAAGCGGGGGGACTCGGGAGACCCAGTACTTC
CASSLSGGTRETQYF
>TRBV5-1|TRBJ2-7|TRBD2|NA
TGCGCCAGCAGCTCAGAACTAGCGGGGGTGCCCTCCTACGAGCAGTACTTC
CASSSELAGVPSYEQYF
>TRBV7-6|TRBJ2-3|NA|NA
TGTGCCAGCAGCTTAGTTGCGACCGGGCTTCGTAGAGATACGCAGTATTTT
CASSLVATGLRRDTQYF
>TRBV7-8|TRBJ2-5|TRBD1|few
TGTGCCAGCAGCCACGGGACAGGTCTACTGGAGACCCAGTACTTC
CASSHGTGLLETQYF
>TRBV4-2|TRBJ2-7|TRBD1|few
TGTGCCAGCAGCCAAGCGGCAGGGGGCGTTTACGAGCAGTACTTC
CASSQAAGGVYEQYF
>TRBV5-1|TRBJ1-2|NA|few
TGCGCCAGCAGGGGACTTCATGGCTACACCTTC
CASRGLHGYTF
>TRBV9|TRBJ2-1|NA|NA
TGTGCCAGCAGCGAGCCCCCTTCCGGTGAGCAGTTCTTC
CASSEPPSGEQFF
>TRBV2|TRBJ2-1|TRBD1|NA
TGTGCCAGCAGTTGGAGACAGGGGGCTTCGTCTAATGAGCAGTTCTTC
CASSWRQGASSNEQFF
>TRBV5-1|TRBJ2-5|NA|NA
TGCGCCAGCAAGTTTAGCGGAGACGAAGAGACCCAGTACTTC
CASKFSGDEETQYF
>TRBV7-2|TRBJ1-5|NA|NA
TGTGCCAGCAGCTTAGGTTTAGGGAACAATCAGCCCCAGCATTTT
CASSLGLGNNQPQHF
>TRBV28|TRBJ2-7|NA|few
TGTGCCAGCAGTTTCTCTCAACCCGGAGGGGAGCAGTACTTC
CASSFSQPGGEQYF
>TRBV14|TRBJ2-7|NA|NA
TGTGCCAGCAGCAAAGTGGGACCCGGGAACCCCACCTACGAGCAGTACTTC
CASSKVGPGNPTYEQYF
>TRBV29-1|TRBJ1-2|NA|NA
TGCAGCGTGTCACAGGCCCCGGGCTACACCTTC
CSVSQAPGYTF
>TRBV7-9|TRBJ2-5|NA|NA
TGTGCCAGCAGCCGTAGGGGATCTGGCAATGAGCAGTACTTC
CASSRRGSGNEQYF
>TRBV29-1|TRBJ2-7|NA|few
TGCAGCGTTGGCTCCGGGTCAGGCGCCTTCTACGAGCAGTACTTC
CSVGSGSGAFYEQYF